Below, 26 T cell receptor beta chains from the same sample are listed, as sequenced in a study of cytomegalovirus exposure and HLA in healthy donors. The PCR contained 60 Vbeta and 13 Jbeta primers. Clones were read by immunoSEQ multiplex PCR, and TCRdb kept only the in-frame ones, dropping some. The table lists approximately 160,000 clones, more than 70% of them singletons. The sample comprised PBMCs. These receptor sequences come from a male donor in good health and CMV-seronegative.

This chain uses TRBV19 with TRBJ1-5, with 7 bases identical to TRBD1. Trimming cost V 11 bases and J 6 bases; bases outside gene matches: 13. CDR1 is LNHDA, CDR2 SQIVND, per germline (reference sequence). The CDR3 spans 14 residues. CDR3 in amino acids: CASLQGIRGQPQHF. The DNA of the CDR3 is TGTGCCTCATTACAGGGGATCAGGGGTCAGCCCCAGCATTTT.

This clone has only one observation. The chain recombines TRBV7-2 with TRBJ1-1; possible D gene TRBD1, 6 bases. V lost 6 bases to trimming and J lost 7 bases, with 15 bases between them. Germline V lookup: CDR1 SGHTA, CDR2 FQGNSA. This CDR3 is built from 13 residues. Here the CDR3 DNA reads TGTGCCAGCAGTTTCCGGGACACCGGTGAAGCTTTCTTT. Encoded protein: CASSFRDTGEAFF.

CDR3 nucleotide sequence: TGTGCCAGCAGCCAAGGTGGGCAGAACACTGAAGCTTTCTTT. This sequence encodes CASSQGGQNTEAFF. The chain links TRBV4-2 to TRBJ1-1; D is undetermined. Germline CDR1 and CDR2: LGHNA and YNFKEQ. This CDR3 comprises 14 residues. Between the trimmed V and J ends, which lost 1 base and 1 base, there was a span of 7 bases.

The table lists this clone with a count of one. The chain combines TRBV10-3 with TRBJ2-7; the D is unclear. The CDR3 is made up of 14 amino acids. In germline, CDR1 is ENHRY, CDR2 SYGVKD. V lost 0 bases and J 1 base, leaving 7 bases between the germline ends. The CDR3 is CAISESGRSYEQYF. The CDR3 DNA reads TGTGCCATCAGTGAGTCGGGCCGTTCCTACGAGCAGTACTTC.

This clone was observed once. The rearrangement joins TRBV10-3 to TRBJ2-3; the match to TRBD2 covers 9 bases. The germline V gene has CDR1 ENHRY and CDR2 SYGVKD. The trim removed 6 bases at V and 3 bases at J, leaving 10 bases unmatched. The CDR3 totals 16 residues. For the CDR3, the DNA is TGTGCCATCAGCCCGGGACTAGCAATTGGGACAGATACGCAGTATTTT. This translates into CAISPGLAIGTDTQYF.

V usage is TRBV2 and J usage is TRBJ2-6, with 7 bases aligning to TRBD2. Germline V CDR1 and CDR2: SNHLY, FYNNEI. The CDR3 spans 16 residues. V shed 4 bases and J 3 bases; nucleotides not matched to a gene: 6. Here the CDR3 reads CASSVTAGSGANVLTF. CDR3 sequence (DNA): TGTGCCAGCAGTGTTACAGCGGGGAGTGGGGCCAACGTCCTGACTTTC.

This chain connects TRBV28 to TRBJ1-5; D is possibly TRBD1 (6 bases). The CDR3 is 17 residues long. Trimming removed 2 bases at V and 0 bases at J, with 14 bases between. The germline gives CDR1 MDHEN, CDR2 SYDVKM. The CDR3 nucleotides read TGTGCCAGCAGTTTAGTAGGGACACCGGATAGCAATCAGCCCCAGCATTTT. This translates into CASSLVGTPDSNQPQHF. The whole variable domain, filled in from reference TRBV28 and TRBJ1-5, reads DVKVTQSSRYLVKRTGEKVFLECVQDMDHENMFWYRQDPGLGLRLIYFSYDVKMKEKGDIPEGYSVSREKKERFSLILESASTNQTSMYLCASSLVGTPDSNQPQHFGDGTRLSIL.

V usage is TRBV9 and J usage is TRBJ2-5; a weak D match, TRBD2 (7 bases). Trimming took off 0 bases at V and 4 bases at J, with 19 bases between the two ends. The germline V gene has CDR1 SGDLS and CDR2 YYNGEE. The CDR3 consists of 17 residues. CDR3 amino acids: CASSVEGVGGLGETQYF. DNA for the CDR3: TGTGCCAGCAGCGTAGAAGGTGTGGGGGGGCTTGGAGAGACCCAGTACTTC.

The genes are TRBV27 and TRBJ2-4; tentatively, D is TRBD1 (6 bases). With 7 bases removed from V and 9 bases from J, the gap between germline ends came to 16 bases. Germline V gene sequence: CDR1 MNHEY, CDR2 SMNVEV (reference sequence). This CDR3 is 13 amino acids long. The CDR3 is CASKIQGDGIQYF. CDR3 DNA sequence: TGTGCCAGCAAAATACAGGGCGATGGCATTCAGTACTTC.

This chain uses TRBV28 with TRBJ1-4, with D unresolved. Trimming pared 8 bases from V and 8 bases from J, leaving 18 bases between. This CDR3 is built from 14 residues. From germline, CDR1 is MDHEN and CDR2 SYDVKM. The chain's CDR3 is CASHAQDGKEKLFF. The CDR3 DNA reads TGTGCCAGCCACGCCCAGGATGGCAAGGAAAAACTGTTTTTT.

This clone was recorded once. This rearrangement joins TRBV6-5 to TRBJ2-2, with TRBD1 matching 7 bases. Germline V lookup: CDR1 MNHEY, CDR2 SVGAGI. This CDR3 is 15 amino acids long. Trimming took 6 bases from V and 5 from J; bases not matched to a gene: 9. CDR3 coding DNA: TGTGCCAGCAGGACGGGACAGAGAAGGACCGGGGAGCTGTTTTTT. Its protein product is CASRTGQRRTGELFF.

The chain carries TRBV5-1 and TRBJ2-3, with 8 nucleotides matching TRBD2. V lost 4 bases, J lost 9 bases, and 16 bases stayed unmatched. Germline lookup yields CDR1 SGHRS and CDR2 YFSETQ. The CDR3 is made up of 16 amino acids. In DNA form, the CDR3 reads TGCGCCAGCAGCGTTAGTGGGTTACTAGCGGTTTACACGCAGTATTTT. Translation: CASSVSGLLAVYTQYF.

The J gene is TRBJ2-7, the V gene TRBV14, with 7 nucleotides matching TRBD2. Trimming removed 0 bases from V and 0 bases from J; junction bases left unmatched: 2. The V gene's germline CDR1 is SGHDN and CDR2 FVKESK. The CDR3 totals 15 residues. The CDR3: CASSQDLAVSYEQYF. CDR3 in DNA: TGTGCCAGCAGCCAAGACCTAGCGGTCTCCTACGAGCAGTACTTC. The variable domain in full, completed from reference TRBV14 and TRBJ2-7, reads EAGVTQFPSHSVIEKGQTVTLRCDPISGHDNLYWYRRVMGKEIKFLLHFVKESKQDESGMPNNRFLAERTGGTYSTLKVQPAELEDSGVYFCASSQDLAVSYEQYFGPGTRLTVT.

This chain joins TRBV5-1 and TRBJ2-5; 10 positions match TRBD2. The CDR3 is 15 amino acids. The germline CDR1 and CDR2 sequences are SGHRS and YFSETQ. Trimming took 2 bases from V and 4 from J; bases not matched to a gene: 5. CDR3 protein: CASSFTSGIAETQYF. The CDR3 bases are TGCGCCAGCAGCTTTACTAGCGGGATCGCAGAGACCCAGTACTTC.

The chain uses TRBV2 and TRBJ2-2; 8 bases are shared with TRBD2. The CDR3 is 16 amino acids. V was clipped by 6 bases and J by 6 bases; unmatched bases: 12. Germline V lookup: CDR1 SNHLY, CDR2 FYNNEI. This CDR3 is CASSPIGTRSPGELFF. In DNA, the CDR3 is TGTGCCAGCAGCCCCATCGGGACTAGGTCGCCCGGGGAGCTGTTTTTT.

This chain joins TRBV9 and TRBJ2-1; D might be TRBD1 (5 bases). Germline V gene data show CDR1 as SGDLS and CDR2 as YYNGEE. The ends were cut back, 0 bases at V and 3 bases at J, with 7 bases in the middle. The CDR3 length is 14 residues. The DNA for the CDR3 is TGTGCCAGCAGCGTAGCCCAGGGCTACAATGAGCAGTTCTTC. Translated, it gives CASSVAQGYNEQFF.

This rearrangement joins TRBV5-1 to TRBJ1-2, with D unclear. Trimming took 0 bases from V and 2 from J, leaving 8 bases between them. Germline values: CDR1 SGHRS, CDR2 YFSETQ. This CDR3 region has 14 residues. The DNA for the CDR3 is TGCGCCAGCAGCTTGGGGACTTCCAACTATGGCTACACCTTC. It codes for CASSLGTSNYGYTF.

The chain joins TRBV5-1 to TRBJ1-4, with 7 bases that match TRBD1. With V trimmed by 7 bases and J by 8 bases, 8 bases remained unmatched. This CDR3 has 13 amino acids. Germline V gene data show CDR1 as SGHRS and CDR2 as YFSETQ. The CDR3 coding sequence is TGCGCCAGCCAGACAGGGCAGGGGGAAAAACTGTTTTTT. Translating gives CASQTGQGEKLFF.

This clone appeared once. V usage is TRBV27 and J usage is TRBJ1-5, with 10 bases that match TRBD1. Germline CDR1 MNHEY, CDR2 SMNVEV (reference sequence). Trimming at V came to 10 bases and at J to 5 bases, leaving 11 bases not matched to a gene. The CDR3 has 15 amino acids. The CDR3 DNA reads TGTGCCACCGCCGATGGGACAGGGGAATATCAGCCCCAGCATTTT. This codes for CATADGTGEYQPQHF.

Only one count was recorded for this clone. This chain links TRBV5-1 with TRBJ2-3, with TRBD2 matching over 11 bases. Germline CDR1 reads SGHRS; CDR2 reads YFSETQ. V lost 5 bases and J lost 8; bases outside the gene matches: 7. This CDR3 has 14 amino acids. The CDR3 is CASRSTSGTATQYF. Written as DNA, the CDR3 is TGCGCCAGCAGGTCGACTAGCGGGACGGCTACGCAGTATTTT.

The chain joins TRBV7-9 to TRBJ2-7, with TRBD1 as a possible D gene (6 bases). Trimming cost V 6 bases and J 0 bases, with 12 bases left between them. From germline, CDR1 is SEHNR and CDR2 FQNEAQ (reference sequence). The CDR3 is 14 amino acids. CDR3 bases: TGTGCCAGCAGTAAGGGGGAAGCCTCCTACGAGCAGTACTTC. Translation gives CASSKGEASYEQYF.

The chain links TRBV2 to TRBJ2-1; D not resolved. The CDR3 consists of 11 residues. V lost 6 bases to trimming and J lost 3 bases, with 3 bases between them. Germline values: CDR1 SNHLY, CDR2 FYNNEI. CDR3 residues: CASSLYNEQFF. In nucleotides, the CDR3 is TGTGCCAGCAGCCTCTACAATGAGCAGTTCTTC.

The chain uses TRBV6-6 and TRBJ2-2; no firm D call. Trimming pared 2 bases from V and 3 bases from J, leaving 4 bases between. This CDR3 spans 13 amino acids. Per the germline V gene, CDR1 is MNHNY and CDR2 is SVGAGI (reference sequence). The chain's CDR3 is CASSYTDTGELFF. The CDR3 DNA is TGTGCCAGCAGTTACACGGACACCGGGGAGCTGTTTTTT.

The chain uses TRBV2 and TRBJ2-5; perhaps TRBD2 as D (5 bases). Looked up from germline, CDR1 is SNHLY and CDR2 is FYNNEI. The V end was cut by 3 bases, the J end by 1 base, with 18 bases between. The CDR3 has 17 amino acids. The CDR3 region has the DNA TGTGCCAGCAGTGATTGGACCAAAGCGGAGATCCAAGAGACCCAGTACTTC. Translating it yields CASSDWTKAEIQETQYF.

The gene calls are TRBV1 and TRBJ2-7; the table assigns TRBD1, which was not confirmed against the DNA. TRBV1 is a documented pseudogene. This CDR3 spans 16 amino acids. The DNA of the CDR3 is TGCACCAGCAGCCGGGCCGGACAGGATAGCTCCTACGAGCAGTACTTC. Translated: CTSSRAGQDSSYEQYF.

The chain has TRBV7-2 and TRBJ2-3; 9 bases agree with TRBD1. Germline values: CDR1 SGHTA, CDR2 FQGNSA. The CDR3 length is 16 residues. J gave up 1 base and V 5 bases, and 7 bases lay outside the gene matches. The CDR3 bases are TGTGCCAGCAGCCCCGGGACAGGGTCCCGCACAGATACGCAGTATTTT. Residues: CASSPGTGSRTDTQYF.